The present entry profiles one T cell receptor beta chain with its context. The clone's antigen remains unknown. Base qualities are not provided; no much larger clone lies one nucleotide away. Donors formed part of the validation cohort, which comprised about 130 subjects and was distinct from the first cohort of roughly 600 subjects. The sample comes from a study of cytomegalovirus exposure and HLA in healthy donors (dated by TCRdb to the late 2010s). At the level of the whole study: According to a later analysis, the 120 or so validation repertoires were produced on the same platform as the approximately 620 repertoires of the first cohort. The study aimed to test whether cataloging public T cell receptors could reveal signatures of past pathogen exposure. Besides the first cohort of approximately 710 subjects, a separate validation cohort made up of roughly 130 different subjects was used. High-throughput TCR immunosequencing, statistical association of individual TCRs with disease status, and machine learning were combined to predict cytomegalovirus infection status. Points the paper makes about the study in general: While some public TCRs were present in many individuals, most TCR sequences turned up only very rarely across donors. A total of fewer than 200 TCR beta chains were listed by the study as associated with cytomegalovirus. All 120 or so repertoires were used to score co-occurrence in the validation cohort in a later analysis, because that analysis had no HLA typing for the cohort. The authors suggested that the approach could potentially be generalized to other disease states and immunological phenotypes. The classifier was reported to diagnose cytomegalovirus status with high specificity and sensitivity in both the original and validation cohorts. In a later analysis, TCRs clustered in the first cohort were found to also tend to co-occur in the 120 validation repertoires, with 85% to 95% of cluster scores above 0. In vitro tests confirmed that a few of the cytomegalovirus-associated TCR beta chains recognize cytomegalovirus antigens.

V is trimmed back by 8 bases and J by 9 bases, and the junction contains 9 bases that no gene match accounts for. Via the germline V gene, CDR1 is SGHDN and CDR2 FVKESK. The CDR3 contains 14 residues, cysteine and phenylalanine counted. Of all the DNA, just the CDR3 is kept, 42 bases in frame from base 1. Receptors were amplified or captured by the immunoSEQ multiplex PCR assay. The original methods were these. To diagnose cytomegalovirus status from the catalog of TCR beta chain sequences, a statistical classification framework was built. Imported from immuneACCESS, the table was reduced by TCRdb to in-frame sequences with V and J called. These copies leave out some clones; in studies compared against another copy, an unresolved V gene accounts for under half, and the cause of the remainder is not known. The V and J calls and the clone size are those of that table, but D and trimming were determined from the DNA. The sample includes 150,000 to 200,000 clones, with approximately 78% observed a single time. The ten top clones hold about 1.2% of the sample.

The clonotype originates from a woman aged 30 to 39 in good health and CMV-seronegative. The sample consisted of PBMCs. Recombination connected TRBV14 to TRBJ2-1; 11 junctional bases match TRBD2. This receptor has the CDR3 CASRLAGGRAEQFF. The DNA reads TGTGCCAGCCGGCTAGCGGGAGGTAGGGCTGAGCAGTTCTTC. Extended through the reference TRBV14 and TRBJ2-1 proteins, this CDR3 yields the full variable domain: EAGVTQFPSHSVIEKGQTVTLRCDPISGHDNLYWYRRVMGKEIKFLLHFVKESKQDESGMPNNRFLAERTGGTYSTLKVQPAELEDSGVYFCASRLAGGRAEQFFGPGTRLTVL.